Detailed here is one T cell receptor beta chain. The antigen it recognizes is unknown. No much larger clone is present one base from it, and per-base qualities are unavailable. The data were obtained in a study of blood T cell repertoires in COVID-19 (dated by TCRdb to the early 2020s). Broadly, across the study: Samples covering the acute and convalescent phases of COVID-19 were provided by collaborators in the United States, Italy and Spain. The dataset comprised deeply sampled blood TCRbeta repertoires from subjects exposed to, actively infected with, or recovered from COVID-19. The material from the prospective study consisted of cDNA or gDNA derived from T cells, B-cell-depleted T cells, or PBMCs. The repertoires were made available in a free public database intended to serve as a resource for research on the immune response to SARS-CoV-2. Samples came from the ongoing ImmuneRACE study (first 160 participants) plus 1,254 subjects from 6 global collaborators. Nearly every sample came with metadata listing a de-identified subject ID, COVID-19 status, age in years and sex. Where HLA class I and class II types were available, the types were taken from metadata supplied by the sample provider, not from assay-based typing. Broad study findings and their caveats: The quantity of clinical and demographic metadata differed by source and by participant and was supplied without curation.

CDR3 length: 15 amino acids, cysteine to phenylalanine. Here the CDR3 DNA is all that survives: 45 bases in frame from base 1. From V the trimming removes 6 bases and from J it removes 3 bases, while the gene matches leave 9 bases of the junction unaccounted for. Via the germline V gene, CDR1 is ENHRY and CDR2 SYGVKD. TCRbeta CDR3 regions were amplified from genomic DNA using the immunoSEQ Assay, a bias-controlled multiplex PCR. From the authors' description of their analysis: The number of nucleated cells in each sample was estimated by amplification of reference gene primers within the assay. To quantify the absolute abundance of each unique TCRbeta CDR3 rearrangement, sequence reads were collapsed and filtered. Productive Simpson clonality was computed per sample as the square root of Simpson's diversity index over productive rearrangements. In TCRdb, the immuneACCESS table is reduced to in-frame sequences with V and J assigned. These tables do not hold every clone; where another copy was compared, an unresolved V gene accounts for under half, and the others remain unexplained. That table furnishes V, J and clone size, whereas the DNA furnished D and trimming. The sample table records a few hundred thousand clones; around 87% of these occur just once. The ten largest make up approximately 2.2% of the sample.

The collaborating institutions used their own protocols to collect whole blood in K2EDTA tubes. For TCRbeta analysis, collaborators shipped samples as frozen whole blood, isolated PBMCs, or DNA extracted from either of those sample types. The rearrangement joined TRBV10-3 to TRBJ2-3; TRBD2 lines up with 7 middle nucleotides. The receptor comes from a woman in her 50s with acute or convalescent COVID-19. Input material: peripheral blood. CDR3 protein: CAISESRGVTDTQYF. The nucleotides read TGTGCCATCAGCGAGAGTCGGGGGGTTACAGATACGCAGTATTTT.